Sequencing of this T cell receptor (beta chain) was carried out in a study of T cell repertoires in cytomegalovirus infection. Study-wide background: Based on public TCR beta signatures, there were indications of CMV infection and of a matching HLA type.

One entry per CDR3 protein results from TCRdb running MiXCR on the reads. The sample carries about 27,000 distinct CDR3 sequences, around 19% recorded once. In germline, CDR1 is MNHEY, CDR2 SVGEGT. Trimming pared 0 bases from V and 3 bases from J, leaving 9 bases between. The CDR3 contains 14 residues. This clonotype was observed a few times. The antigen is undetermined. The input for sequencing was CD8+ T cells from cultured PBMCs, taken from culture after CMV antigen stimulation. The chain has TRBV6-2 or TRBV6-3 and TRBJ2-7; D is unresolved. The sequence came from a human donor in good health (CMV status not recorded). Some clones in this sample may be carry-over from other donors' samples. CDR3 sequence (DNA): TGTGCCAGCAGTTACTCGAGAAATGGCTACGAGCAGTACTTC. It yields the protein CASSYSRNGYEQYF.